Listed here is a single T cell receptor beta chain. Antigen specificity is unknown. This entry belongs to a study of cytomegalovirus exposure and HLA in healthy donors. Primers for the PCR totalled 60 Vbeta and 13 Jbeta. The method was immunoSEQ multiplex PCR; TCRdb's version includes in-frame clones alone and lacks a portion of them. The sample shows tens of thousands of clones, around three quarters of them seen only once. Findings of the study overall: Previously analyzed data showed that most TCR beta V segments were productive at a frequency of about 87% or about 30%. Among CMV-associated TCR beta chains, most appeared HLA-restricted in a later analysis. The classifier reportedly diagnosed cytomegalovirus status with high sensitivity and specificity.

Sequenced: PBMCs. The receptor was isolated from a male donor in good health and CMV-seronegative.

CDR3 nucleotide sequence: TGTGCCAGCAGGACTAGCGGGGCCTACGAGCAGTACTTC. Amino acid sequence: CASRTSGAYEQYF. The V call is TRBV7-8, the J call TRBJ2-7; the match to TRBD2 covers 11 bases. CDR3 length equals 13 residues. V lost 6 bases to trimming and J lost 2 bases; unmatched junction nucleotides: 0. The germline CDR1 and CDR2 sequences are SGHVS and FQNEAQ.